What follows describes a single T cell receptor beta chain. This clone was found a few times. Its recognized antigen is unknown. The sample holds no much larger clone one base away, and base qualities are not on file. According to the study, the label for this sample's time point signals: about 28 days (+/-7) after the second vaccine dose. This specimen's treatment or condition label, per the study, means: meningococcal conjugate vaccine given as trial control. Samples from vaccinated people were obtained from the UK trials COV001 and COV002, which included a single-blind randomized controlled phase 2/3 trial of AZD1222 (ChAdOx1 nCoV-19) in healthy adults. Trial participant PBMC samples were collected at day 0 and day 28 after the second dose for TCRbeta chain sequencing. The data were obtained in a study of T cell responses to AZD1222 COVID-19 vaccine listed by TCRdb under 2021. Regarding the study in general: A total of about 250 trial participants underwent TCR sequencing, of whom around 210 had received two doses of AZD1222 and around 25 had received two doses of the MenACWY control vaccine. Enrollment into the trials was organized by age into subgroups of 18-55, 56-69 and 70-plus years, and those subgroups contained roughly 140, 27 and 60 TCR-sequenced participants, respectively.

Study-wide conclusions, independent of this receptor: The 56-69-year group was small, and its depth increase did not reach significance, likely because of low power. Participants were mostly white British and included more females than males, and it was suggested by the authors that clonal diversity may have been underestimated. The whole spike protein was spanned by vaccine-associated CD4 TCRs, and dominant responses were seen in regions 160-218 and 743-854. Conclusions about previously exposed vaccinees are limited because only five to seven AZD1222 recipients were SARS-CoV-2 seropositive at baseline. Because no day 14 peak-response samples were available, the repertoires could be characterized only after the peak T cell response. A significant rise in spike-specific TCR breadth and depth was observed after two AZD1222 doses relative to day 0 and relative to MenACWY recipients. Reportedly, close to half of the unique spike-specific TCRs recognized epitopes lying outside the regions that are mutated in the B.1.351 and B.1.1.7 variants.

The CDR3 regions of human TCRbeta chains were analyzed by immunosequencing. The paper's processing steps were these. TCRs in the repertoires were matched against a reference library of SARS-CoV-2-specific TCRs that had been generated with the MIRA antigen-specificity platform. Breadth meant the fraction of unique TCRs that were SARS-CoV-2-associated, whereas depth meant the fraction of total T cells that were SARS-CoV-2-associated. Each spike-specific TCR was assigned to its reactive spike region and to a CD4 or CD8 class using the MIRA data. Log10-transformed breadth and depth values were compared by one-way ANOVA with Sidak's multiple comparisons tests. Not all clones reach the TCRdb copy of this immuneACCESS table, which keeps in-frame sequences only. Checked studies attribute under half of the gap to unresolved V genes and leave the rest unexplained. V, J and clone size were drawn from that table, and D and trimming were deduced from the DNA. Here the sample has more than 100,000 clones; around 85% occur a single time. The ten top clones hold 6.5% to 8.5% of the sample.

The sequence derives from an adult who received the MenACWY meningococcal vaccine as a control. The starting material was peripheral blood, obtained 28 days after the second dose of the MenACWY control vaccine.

The CDR3 reads CASSSDSSSTDTQYF. The nucleotide sequence reads TGTGCCAGCAGCTCCGACTCGTCGAGCACAGATACGCAGTATTTT. Here the chain combines TRBV5-8 and TRBJ2-3, with the identity of the D gene unclear. V loses 3 bases, J loses 0 bases, and the germline ends lie 11 bases apart. Taken from cysteine to phenylalanine, the CDR3 has 15 residues. Only the CDR3 DNA stays, 45 bases, in frame from base 1. CDR1 SGHTS and CDR2 YDEGEE are derived from the germline V gene.